This TCR beta chain was retrieved from a study of Graves' ophthalmopathy and Graves' hyperthyroidism. The study's findings and limits: The model achieved 70.59% sensitivity and 72% to 85% specificity for ophthalmopathy progression. Blood shared most expanded thyroid clonotypes above 0.001 frequency.

Uncontrolled infections, other autoimmune diseases, pregnancy or lactation barred patients from enrollment. As the starting material, approximately 10 ml of fresh peripheral blood yielded the PBMCs. Amplification targeted the TCR beta CDR3 regions, with RNA transcripts as the source material. In the first round, RT-PCR was carried out with HTBI primers, and a multiplex PCR formed the second round. MiXCR, run by TCRdb on the multiplex PCR reads, gives a single entry per CDR3 protein. The table includes hundreds of thousands of distinct CDR3 sequences, roughly 41% detected once. This clonotype occurred many times. Its antigen is currently unknown. Germline V gene sequence: CDR1 SGHTA, CDR2 FQGNSA. This CDR3 has 16 residues. V was shortened by 5 bases and J by 6 bases, with 22 bases between the two germline ends.

The sequence was collected from an adult man with Graves' ophthalmopathy. V is TRBV7-2 and J is TRBJ1-1; the D is unclear. Sequencing was done on a sample of peripheral blood. The CDR3 nucleotides read TGTGCCAGCAGCCCAAGAGGCGTGAAAGGGTTTTCTGAAGCTTTCTTT. It is translated as CASSPRGVKGFSEAFF.